This entry concerns a single TCR beta chain. As yet, its antigen is unknown. This sample was taken from a study of blood T cells in healthy people across ages. Study-wide context: Capturing about one barcoded beta molecule per two T cells was achieved by template switching.

Primed by a sample-barcoded 5' primer and a J-beta primer mix, a second PCR proceeded for roughly 6 to 12 cycles. Each cDNA molecule was tagged by a template-switch adaptor that had 12 random nucleotides. MiXCR, run by TCRdb on the 5' RACE reads, gives a single entry per CDR3 protein. The data hold fewer than 2 million distinct CDR3 sequences, with roughly two fifths observed a single time. Notes on the study in general: It was the long-lived donors that had more naive CD4+ cells and higher diversity than aged donors.

Total RNA, at least 5 micrograms per sample, was extracted from PBMCs. Germline assignment: CDR1 MDHEN and CDR2 SYDVKM. V shed 6 bases, J shed 7 bases, and the junction held 10 bases outside the gene matches. The CDR3 covers 15 residues. Sequenced: blood. The receptor was isolated from a human donor in good health. V and J are TRBV28 and TRBJ1-4; 8 bases align to TRBD1. CDR3 DNA sequence: TGTGCCAGCAGGACAGGGGAGACACTAATTGAAAAACTGTTTTTT. It codes for CASRTGETLIEKLFF.